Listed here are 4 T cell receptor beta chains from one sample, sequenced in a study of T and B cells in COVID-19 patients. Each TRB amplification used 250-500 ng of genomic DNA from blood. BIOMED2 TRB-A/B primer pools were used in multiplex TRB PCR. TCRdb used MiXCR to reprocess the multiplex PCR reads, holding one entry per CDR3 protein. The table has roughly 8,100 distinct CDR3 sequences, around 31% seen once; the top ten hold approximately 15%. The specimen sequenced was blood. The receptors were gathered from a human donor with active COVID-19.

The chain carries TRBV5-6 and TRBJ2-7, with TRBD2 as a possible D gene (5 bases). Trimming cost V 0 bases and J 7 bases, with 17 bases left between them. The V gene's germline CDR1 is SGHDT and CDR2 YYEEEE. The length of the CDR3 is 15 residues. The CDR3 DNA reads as TGTGCCAGCAGCTTGGGGTACGGGGAGATGAGGGAGCAGTACGTC. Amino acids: CASSLGYGEMREQYV.

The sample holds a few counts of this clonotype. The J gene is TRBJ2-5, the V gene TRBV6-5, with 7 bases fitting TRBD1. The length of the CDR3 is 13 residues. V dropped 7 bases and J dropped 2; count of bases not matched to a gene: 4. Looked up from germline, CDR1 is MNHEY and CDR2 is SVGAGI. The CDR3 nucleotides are TGTGCCAGCATCGGGACAGATCAAGAGACCCAGTACTTC. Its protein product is CASIGTDQETQYF.

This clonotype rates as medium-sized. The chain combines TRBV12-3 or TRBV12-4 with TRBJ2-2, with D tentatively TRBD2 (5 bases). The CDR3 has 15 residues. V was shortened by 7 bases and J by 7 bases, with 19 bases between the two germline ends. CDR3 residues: CASTSGRGPSGELFF. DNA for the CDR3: TGTGCCAGCACCAGCGGCCGGGGTCCAAGCGGGGAGCTGTTTTTT.

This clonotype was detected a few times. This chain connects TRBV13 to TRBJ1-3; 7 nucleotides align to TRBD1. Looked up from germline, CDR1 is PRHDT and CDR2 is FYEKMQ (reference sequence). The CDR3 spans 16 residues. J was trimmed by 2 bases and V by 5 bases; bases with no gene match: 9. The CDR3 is CASSPPRDRAGNTIYF. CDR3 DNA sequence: TGTGCCAGCAGCCCGCCCCGGGACAGAGCTGGAAACACCATATATTTT.